Shown below are 8 T cell receptor beta chains from a single sample sequenced in a study of Graves' ophthalmopathy and Graves' hyperthyroidism. Investigators amplified TCR beta CDR3 regions from RNA transcripts. HTBI primers were used in a first-round RT-PCR, which preceded a second-round multiplex PCR. TCRdb re-analysed the multiplex PCR reads in MiXCR, keeping a single row per CDR3 protein. The table has about 1.2 million distinct CDR3 sequences, 35% to 45% seen once. The sample consisted of peripheral blood or thyroid tissue (not recorded which). These receptors originate from an adult man with Graves' hyperthyroidism.

Turning to this clonotype: This clone may be a read error of a much larger clone one base away. This sequence joins TRBV29-1 and TRBJ1-1; D might be TRBD1 (6 bases). CDR3 length equals 12 residues. The germline V gene has CDR1 SQVTM and CDR2 ANQGSEA. The CDR3, as DNA: TGCAGCGTTGAAAGGGGGGCCGGTGAAGTTTTCTTT. Translating gives CSVERGAGEVFF.

In this sample, this clonotype turned up a few times. This chain links TRBV19 with TRBJ2-7; D not resolved. The CDR3 loop spans 13 amino acids. Trimming pared 3 bases from V and 3 bases from J, leaving 9 bases between. CDR1 is LNHDA, CDR2 SQIVND, per germline (reference sequence). The CDR3 reads CASSIELFYEQYF. The CDR3 DNA sequence: TGTGCCAGTAGTATTGAACTTTTCTACGAGCAGTACTTC.

This clonotype was seen only a few times. The CDR3 sequence is CASSQDGNGGLSGYTF. DNA for the CDR3: TGTGCCAGCAGCCAAGATGGAAATGGGGGGCTGAGCGGCTACACCTTC. The rearrangement links TRBV4-2 to TRBJ1-2, with D perhaps matching TRBD1 (6 bases). CDR3 length equals 16 residues. Trimming took off 0 bases at V and 8 bases at J, with 19 bases between the two ends. The V gene's germline CDR1 is LGHNA and CDR2 YNFKEQ.

The V gene is TRBV7-6, the J gene TRBJ2-5, with a weak D call TRBD1 (7 bases). The CDR3 sequence is 14 residues long. V gave up 7 bases and J gave up 4 bases, with 16 bases separating them. The germline V gene has CDR1 SGHVS and CDR2 FNYEAQ. CDR3 sequence reads: CASKRQGGAETQYF. In nucleotides, the CDR3 is TGTGCCAGCAAACGACAGGGCGGGGCAGAGACCCAGTACTTC.

As concerns this clonotype: The junction shows a germline mismatch at one end, possibly a read error. The chain uses TRBV7-8 and TRBJ2-7; 9 bases are a match to TRBD2. This CDR3 region has 15 residues. The germline V gene encodes CDR1 SGHVS and CDR2 FQNEAQ. CDR3: CASSLELAGTYEQHF. CDR3 nucleotide sequence: TGTGCCAGTAGCTTAGAGCTAGCGGGAACCTACGAGCAGCACTTC.

The CDR3, as DNA: TGTGCCAGCAGTCGACCTCATGTAGGGGGCTACGAGCAGTACTTC. The encoded protein is CASSRPHVGGYEQYF. This chain connects TRBV11-1 to TRBJ2-7; D perhaps matches TRBD1 (6 bases). V was shortened by 6 bases and J by 3 bases, with 18 bases between the two germline ends. CDR1 is SGHAT, CDR2 FQDESV, per germline (reference sequence). The CDR3 is 15 amino acids.

Comment on this clonotype: The junction departs from germline at one end; a sequencing error may be responsible. The rearrangement links TRBV9 to TRBJ2-7; possibly TRBD2 for D (6 bases). The CDR3 totals 16 residues. Germline CDR1 SGDLS, CDR2 YYNGEE. The CDR3 DNA reads TGCGCCAGCAGCTTGGCCCAAGGCGGGATACCCTACGAGCAGTACTTC. Amino acids: CASSLAQGGIPYEQYF. Filled out from reference TRBV9 and TRBJ2-7, the complete variable domain reads DSGVTQTPKHLITATGQRVTLRCSPRSGDLSVYWYQQSLDQGLQFLIQYYNGEERAKGNILERFSAQQFPDLHSELNLSSLELGDSALYFCASSLAQGGIPYEQYFGPGTRLTVT.

A few counts support this clonotype. Possible read error: a much larger clone is one base away. This chain uses TRBV20-1 with TRBJ1-2; 9 nucleotides match TRBD1. The junction had 9 bases not matched to a gene; V was cut back by 6 bases and J by 7 bases. This CDR3 has 13 amino acids. From germline, CDR1 is DFQATT and CDR2 SNEGSKA (reference sequence). CDR3: CSARDRADCGYTF. The DNA of the CDR3 is TGCAGTGCCCGGGACAGGGCGGACTGTGGCTACACCTTC.